These 10 T cell receptor beta chains came from one sample sequenced in a study of cytomegalovirus exposure and HLA in healthy donors. PCR involved 60 Vbeta and 13 Jbeta primers. TCRdb's table, derived via immunoSEQ multiplex PCR, lists solely in-frame clones and lacks some. The table records roughly 97,000 clones, 60% to 85% of them present only once. What was sequenced was PBMCs. Receptor source: a young woman in good health and CMV-seropositive.

The chain has TRBV9 and TRBJ2-7; D gene uncertain. CDR3 length: 15 amino acids. V was trimmed by 0 bases and J by 2 bases, leaving 12 bases between them. Per the germline V gene, CDR1 is SGDLS and CDR2 is YYNGEE. The CDR3, as DNA: TGTGCCAGCAGCGTAGCGGCGGATACGACCTACGAGCAGTACTTC. It yields the protein CASSVAADTTYEQYF.

The chain recombines TRBV27 with TRBJ2-7, with TRBD2 as a possible D gene (6 bases). The CDR3 has 15 residues. Germline V lookup: CDR1 MNHEY, CDR2 SMNVEV (reference sequence). Trimming took 1 base from V and 5 from J, leaving 15 bases between them. The CDR3: CASSLYGRGEDEQYF. Written as DNA, the CDR3 is TGTGCCAGCAGTTTATACGGGAGAGGGGAGGACGAGCAGTACTTC.

This clone has a handful of counts. This rearrangement joins TRBV11-2 to TRBJ2-1; 11 bases are a match to TRBD2. Germline values: CDR1 SGHAT, CDR2 FQNNGV. V lost 0 bases and J lost 6; bases outside the gene matches: 1. This CDR3 contains 15 residues. The CDR3 nucleotides read TGTGCCAGCAGCTTAGAGGGACTAGCGGTCAATGAGCAGTTCTTC. This codes for CASSLEGLAVNEQFF.

V usage is TRBV27 and J usage is TRBJ1-1; D is ambiguous. CDR3 length: 14 residues. The V end lost 4 bases, the J end lost 1 base, and 10 bases lay between the germline ends. In germline, CDR1 is MNHEY, CDR2 SMNVEV (reference sequence). This CDR3 reads CASSSGGPNTEAFF. CDR3 bases: TGTGCCAGCAGTTCGGGAGGCCCGAACACTGAAGCTTTCTTT.

The gene calls are TRBV5-1 and TRBJ2-3; the D is unclear. Trimming took off 4 bases at V and 0 bases at J, with 3 bases between the two ends. Looked up from germline, CDR1 is SGHRS and CDR2 is YFSETQ. The CDR3 loop spans 12 amino acids. The CDR3 coding sequence is TGCGCCAGCAGCGCGAGCACAGATACGCAGTATTTT. It specifies CASSASTDTQYF. Combining the CDR3 with reference TRBV5-1 and TRBJ2-3 gives the whole variable domain KAGVTQTPRYLIKTRGQQVTLSCSPISGHRSVSWYQQTPGQGLQFLFEYFSETQRNKGNFPGRFSGRQFSNSRSEMNVSTLELGDSALYLCASSASTDTQYFGPGTRLTVL.

The chain joins TRBV30 to TRBJ1-4; TRBD1 agrees at 8 bases. Germline loops: CDR1 GTSNPN, CDR2 SVGIG (reference sequence). The CDR3 sequence is 16 residues long. Trimming took 0 bases from V and 8 from J; bases not matched to a gene: 11. This CDR3 is CAWSVGTGTGGEKLFF. CDR3 bases: TGTGCCTGGAGTGTAGGGACCGGGACAGGTGGCGAAAAACTGTTTTTT.

J is TRBJ2-7 and V is TRBV10-1; maybe TRBD2 (6 bases). The germline V and J ends were trimmed by 4 bases and 8 bases, with 15 bases remaining between them. Germline values: CDR1 WNHNN, CDR2 SYGVQD (reference sequence). CDR3 length: 13 amino acids. The DNA of the CDR3 is TGCGCCAGCAGTGTCGCGGCGGCGGGGAAGCAGTACTTC. This codes for CASSVAAAGKQYF.

In this sample, this clone turned up once. The chain's CDR3 is CASSPHAPLRDRGYEQYF. CDR3 nucleotide sequence: TGTGCCAGCAGTCCTCATGCCCCTCTCCGGGACAGGGGCTACGAGCAGTACTTC. This chain uses TRBV28 with TRBJ2-7, with 10 bases identical to TRBD1. Germline CDR1 MDHEN, CDR2 SYDVKM. CDR3 length equals 18 residues. The J segment lost 3 bases and the V segment lost 5 bases, leaving 16 bases of the junction unmatched.

The chain has TRBV9 and TRBJ1-2; the match to TRBD1 covers 7 bases. The CDR3 sequence is 14 residues long. Germline CDR1 SGDLS, CDR2 YYNGEE. Trimming at V came to 2 bases and at J to 4 bases, leaving 5 bases not matched to a gene. For the CDR3, the DNA is TGTGCCAGCAGCGTGGACGACAGGGCCTATGGCTACACCTTC. Protein: CASSVDDRAYGYTF.

V is TRBV13 and J is TRBJ1-1; D perhaps matches TRBD1 (5 bases). CDR1 PRHDT and CDR2 FYEKMQ come from the germline V gene (reference sequence). The V and J ends lost 1 base and 0 bases respectively, with 9 bases between them. The CDR3 totals 15 residues. CDR3 DNA sequence: TGTGCCAGCAGCTTAGTGCGGGGGATGAACACTGAAGCTTTCTTT. Encoded protein: CASSLVRGMNTEAFF. Supplemented by reference TRBV13 and TRBJ1-1, the full variable domain reads AAGVIQSPRHLIKEKRETATLKCYPIPRHDTVYWYQQGPGQDPQFLISFYEKMQSDKGSIPDRFSAQQFSDYHSELNMSSLELGDSALYFCASSLVRGMNTEAFFGQGTRLTVV.